This T cell receptor beta chain was sequenced in a study of post-analysis software for immune sequencing data. General study points: F-measure co-clustering was strong for batch-matched samples. TRBV5-6, TRBV5-1 and TRBV20-1 were among 4 or 5 TRBV segments more frequent in patients than controls.

V was clipped by 6 bases and J by 4 bases, with 12 bases between them. CDR1 and CDR2 from the germline V gene are SGDLS and YYNGEE. The CDR3 length is 13 residues. A note on this clonotype: What it binds is not known.

Presence of unique molecular identifiers characterized the TCR beta cDNA libraries. TCRdb itself ran the PCR reads through MiXCR, one entry per CDR3 protein. The profile shows about 460,000 distinct CDR3 sequences, roughly 45% of them singletons. V usage is TRBV9 and J usage is TRBJ2-3, with D perhaps matching TRBD1 (6 bases). The sample comprised blood. The sequence was obtained from a girl aged 10-17 years with multiple sclerosis. CDR3 region: CASTRGSSDTQYF. DNA for the CDR3: TGTGCCAGCACAAGGGGGAGCTCAGATACGCAGTATTTT.